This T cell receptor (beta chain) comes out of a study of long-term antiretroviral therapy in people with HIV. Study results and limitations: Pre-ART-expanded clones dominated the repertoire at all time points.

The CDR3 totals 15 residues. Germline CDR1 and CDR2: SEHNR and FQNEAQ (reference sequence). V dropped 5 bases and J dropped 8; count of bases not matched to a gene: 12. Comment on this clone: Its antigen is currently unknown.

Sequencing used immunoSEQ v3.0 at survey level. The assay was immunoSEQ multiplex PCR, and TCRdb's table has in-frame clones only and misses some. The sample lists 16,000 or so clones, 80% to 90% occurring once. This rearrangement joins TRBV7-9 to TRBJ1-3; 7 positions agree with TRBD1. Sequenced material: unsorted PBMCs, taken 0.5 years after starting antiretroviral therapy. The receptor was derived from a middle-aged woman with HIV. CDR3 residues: CASSARQGPGDTIYF. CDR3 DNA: TGTGCCAGCAGCGCACGACAGGGCCCGGGGGACACCATATATTTT. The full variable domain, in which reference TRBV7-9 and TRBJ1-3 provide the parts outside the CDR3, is DTGVSQNPRHKITKRGQNVTFRCDPISEHNRLYWYRQTLGQGPEFLTYFQNEAQLEKSRLLSDRFSAERPKGSFSTLEIQRTEQGDSAMYLCASSARQGPGDTIYFGEGSWLTVV.